This T cell receptor (beta chain) appears in the sequencing data of a study of blood T cells in healthy people across ages. The CDR3 has 17 amino acids. Germline CDR1 reads SQVTM; CDR2 reads ANQGSEA. The V gene end was trimmed by 4 bases and the J gene end by 2 bases; junction bases not matched to a gene: 15. Sample-barcoded 5' priming and a J-beta primer mix drove a second PCR of 7 to 11 cycles. TCRdb re-called the 5' RACE reads with MiXCR, one entry per CDR3 protein. This table has 800,000 or so distinct CDR3 sequences, roughly 25% appearing once. Separately, the same data were catalogued under a study of T cells of mothers and their children. According to that study: The authors detected no persistent microchimeric T cell clones.

The specimen sequenced was blood. This chain uses TRBV29-1 with TRBJ2-3; 7 positions agree with TRBD1. This TCR derives from a boy between 10 and 17 years old in good health. The chain's CDR3 is CSVVRAGGRGYTDTQYF. CDR3 DNA: TGCAGCGTTGTTCGCGCAGGGGGACGAGGATACACAGATACGCAGTATTTT.